These 15 T cell receptor beta chains share one sample of origin, sequenced in a study of shared clonotypes between healthy human individuals. The protocol was immunoSEQ multiplex PCR, while the TCRdb copy is restricted to in-frame clones and leaves out a portion. Here the sample spans 2 million to 3 million clones, roughly 93% being singletons. Sequencing input: naive CD4+ T cells from PBMCs. The subset is: CD45RA+ positively selected. Receptors originate from a man aged 18-30 years in good health. Some clones in this sample may be carry-over from other donors' samples.

V is TRBV21-1 and J is TRBJ2-3; whether TRBD1, the table's D call, matches the DNA was not checked. TRBV21-1 is a known pseudogene. CDR3 length: 16 amino acids. CDR3 region: CASSKVWSGGADTQYF. CDR3 DNA sequence: TGTGCCAGCAGCAAAGTTTGGTCAGGGGGAGCAGATACGCAGTATTTT.

This chain joins TRBV7-9 and TRBJ2-7, with 13 positions matching TRBD2. Trimming cost V 0 bases and J 5 bases; bases outside gene matches: 1. The CDR3 has 15 residues. The germline CDR1 and CDR2 sequences are SEHNR and FQNEAQ (reference sequence). This CDR3 is CASSLAGTSGNEQYF. The CDR3 nucleotides are TGTGCCAGCAGCTTAGCCGGGACTAGCGGGAACGAGCAGTACTTC.

The chain uses TRBV11-1 and TRBJ1-2, with a possible D match to TRBD1 (6 bases). Germline V CDR1 and CDR2: SGHAT, FQDESV (reference sequence). Trimming removed 1 base from V and 6 bases from J, with 18 bases in between. This CDR3 spans 16 amino acids. For the CDR3, the DNA is TGTGCCAGCAGCTTAGACCCCGTAACAGGGTTGGATGGCTACACCTTC. Protein: CASSLDPVTGLDGYTF.

Concerning this clone: The limits of the CDR3 on the DNA are not certain, so only TCRdb's listed CDR3 is given. The chain is built from TRBV21-1 and TRBJ1-1; the D segment call TRBD1 is taken from the table without a DNA check. TRBV21-1 is a pseudogene. The CDR3 is made up of 17 amino acids, end residues included. The CDR3 loop is CASSTHYSCCPNTEAFF.

V usage is TRBV28 and J usage is TRBJ1-3; D not certain. Germline CDR1 reads MDHEN; CDR2 reads SYDVKM. Trimming cost V 6 bases and J 4 bases, with 13 bases left between them. The CDR3 loop spans 14 amino acids. CDR3 region: CASSGGVSGNTIYF. Here the CDR3 DNA reads TGTGCCAGCAGCGGAGGTGTATCGGGAAACACCATATATTTT.

CDR3 DNA: TGTGCCATCAGTGAGTATAGGGGAGATACGCAGTATTTT. This encodes CAISEYRGDTQYF. V gene TRBV10-3 combines with J gene TRBJ2-3; weak D call: TRBD1 (5 bases). Trimming left V 1 base short and J 5 bases short, with 7 bases between. Germline V CDR1 and CDR2: ENHRY, SYGVKD. The CDR3 is 13 amino acids.

This chain connects TRBV6-5 to TRBJ1-1; D unclear. Trimming left V 3 bases short and J 2 bases short, with 16 bases between. Germline V gene sequence: CDR1 MNHEY, CDR2 SVGAGI. The CDR3 runs to 16 residues. The CDR3 coding sequence is TGTGCCAGCAGTTATGACGGCAGCGCCGGAAACACTGAAGCTTTCTTT. Amino acid sequence: CASSYDGSAGNTEAFF.

This chain joins TRBV6-5 and TRBJ2-7, with TRBD2 matching over 12 bases. This CDR3 is 15 amino acids long. Germline V gene lookup returns CDR1 MNHEY and CDR2 SVGAGI. The junction had 4 bases not matched to a gene; V was cut back by 5 bases and J by 2 bases. CDR3 nucleotides: TGTGCCAGCAGTCTTCTAGCGGGAGGGACCTACGAGCAGTACTTC. Its translation is CASSLLAGGTYEQYF.

This CDR3 reads CASSGRGGSETQYF. CDR3 nucleotides: TGTGCCAGCAGTGGCCGCGGGGGCAGTGAGACCCAGTACTTC. This chain links TRBV25-1 with TRBJ2-5; weak D call: TRBD2 (7 bases). Trimming left V 4 bases short and J 5 bases short, with 14 bases between. Per germline, CDR1 MGHDK and CDR2 SYGVNS. This CDR3 is 14 amino acids long. The entire variable domain, with the rest obtained from reference TRBV25-1 and TRBJ2-5, is as follows: EADIYQTPRYLVIGTGKKITLECSQTMGHDKMYWYQQDPGMELHLIHYSYGVNSTEKGDLSSESTVSRIRTEHFPLTLESARPSHTSQYLCASSGRGGSETQYFGPGTRLLVL.

The chain employs TRBV19 and TRBJ1-1; D unresolved. Trimming took 7 bases from V and 1 from J, leaving 10 bases between them. Germline V gene sequence: CDR1 LNHDA, CDR2 SQIVND (reference sequence). The CDR3 is made up of 13 amino acids. CDR3 coding DNA: TGTGCCAGTAAAAGGACCCAGAACACTGAAGCTTTCTTT. Translation: CASKRTQNTEAFF.

The chain couples TRBV5-1 to TRBJ1-4; 11 bases match TRBD1. Germline V gene data show CDR1 as SGHRS and CDR2 as YFSETQ. The CDR3 totals 15 residues. Trimming removed 6 bases from V and 6 bases from J; junction bases left unmatched: 7. The CDR3 loop is CASTGTGGWDEKLFF. The CDR3 DNA is TGCGCCAGCACGGGGACAGGGGGATGGGATGAAAAACTGTTTTTT. The full variable domain, its missing parts supplied by reference TRBV5-1 and TRBJ1-4, is KAGVTQTPRYLIKTRGQQVTLSCSPISGHRSVSWYQQTPGQGLQFLFEYFSETQRNKGNFPGRFSGRQFSNSRSEMNVSTLELGDSALYLCASTGTGGWDEKLFFGSGTQLSVL.

The V and J genes are TRBV4-1 and TRBJ2-2; 12 bases fit TRBD2. The junction had 9 bases not matched to a gene; V was cut back by 0 bases and J by 1 base. The CDR3 is made up of 20 amino acids. Germline CDR1 is MGHRA and CDR2 is YSYEKL. CDR3 sequence: CASSQEPPGGLAGNTGELFF. CDR3 coding DNA: TGCGCCAGCAGCCAAGAACCCCCGGGGGGACTAGCGGGGAACACCGGGGAGCTGTTTTTT.

The chain links TRBV7-3 to TRBJ2-1; D is possibly TRBD1 (6 bases). This CDR3 is built from 17 residues. CDR1 SGHTA and CDR2 FQGTGA come from the germline V gene. Trimming took off 1 base at V and 2 bases at J, with 15 bases between the two ends. Written as DNA, the CDR3 is TGTGCCAGCAGCTTAAATCCCGGCAGGGGACCCTACAATGAGCAGTTCTTC. Translation gives CASSLNPGRGPYNEQFF.

This clone has a single count. The chain carries TRBV18 and TRBJ2-2; unclear D gene. Trimming removed 2 bases from V and 4 bases from J, with 5 bases in between. Germline lookup yields CDR1 KGHSH and CDR2 LQKENI. The CDR3 runs to 13 residues. The CDR3 spells CASSPEVTGELFF. CDR3 nucleotide sequence: TGTGCCAGCTCACCAGAAGTCACCGGGGAGCTGTTTTTT.

The rearrangement uses TRBV10-2 and TRBJ2-7; possibly TRBD2 for D (6 bases). The CDR3 loop spans 14 amino acids. In germline, CDR1 is WSHSY, CDR2 SAAADI. Trimming stripped 0 bases from V and 6 bases from J, with 12 bases between. The CDR3, as DNA: TGCGCCAGCAGTGAGTCGCTGGTGGGAGGCGAGCAGTACTTC. As protein: CASSESLVGGEQYF.